Each of the 14 T cell receptor beta chains below was sequenced from the same sample in a study of Ad26.COV2.S vaccination and SARS-CoV-2 variants. Noted treatment: over 15 received Ad26.COV2.S at low or high dose, single or two shots; 5 received placebo; per-sample allocation not given. Sample collection was performed on day 63 after the first vaccine or placebo injection. Sequenced by immunoSEQ multiplex PCR; TCRdb stores in-frame clones only, minus some. This table has about 400,000 clones, approximately 90% appearing once. This specimen was peripheral blood, taken in a trial of Ad26.COV2.S vaccine versus placebo. Receptors originate from a person aged 18-60 years who received the Ad26.COV2.S COVID-19 vaccine or a placebo.

The CDR3 loop is CASSQGRTSGNYEQYF. The CDR3 coding sequence is TGTGCCAGCAGCCAAGGACGGACTAGCGGGAACTACGAGCAGTACTTC. The chain employs TRBV14 and TRBJ2-7, with 12 bases aligning to TRBD2. Germline V CDR1 and CDR2: SGHDN, FVKESK. Losses at the gene ends were 1 base for V and 3 bases for J; bases not matched to a gene: 4. The CDR3 covers 16 residues.

The rearrangement joins TRBV5-1 to TRBJ2-2; D not resolved. Germline V gives CDR1 SGHRS, CDR2 YFSETQ. V was cut by 2 bases and J by 4 bases, with 0 bases left in between. CDR3 length: 11 amino acids. This CDR3 is CASSFTGELFF. In DNA form, the CDR3 reads TGCGCCAGCAGCTTCACCGGGGAGCTGTTTTTT. Based on the CDR3 plus reference TRBV5-1 and TRBJ2-2, the full variable domain is KAGVTQTPRYLIKTRGQQVTLSCSPISGHRSVSWYQQTPGQGLQFLFEYFSETQRNKGNFPGRFSGRQFSNSRSEMNVSTLELGDSALYLCASSFTGELFFGEGSRLTVL.

This CDR3 is CASSLPPPGQGNSPLHF. Written as DNA, the CDR3 is TGTGCCAGCAGTTTACCCCCCCCGGGACAGGGAAATTCACCCCTCCACTTT. The chain has TRBV28 and TRBJ1-6; 9 bases agree with TRBD1. V shed 2 bases, J shed 7 bases, and the junction held 9 bases outside the gene matches. The length of the CDR3 is 17 residues. Germline CDR1 MDHEN, CDR2 SYDVKM.

The chain couples TRBV4-1 to TRBJ2-5; TRBD1 matches at 10 bases. Trimming took 3 bases from V and 1 from J; bases not matched to a gene: 2. CDR1 is MGHRA and CDR2 is YSYEKL in the germline V gene. This CDR3 has 15 residues. The CDR3 DNA is TGCGCCAGCAGCCAGGGGACAGGGGTCCAAGAGACCCAGTACTTC. Translating gives CASSQGTGVQETQYF.

The chain uses TRBV6-4 and TRBJ2-1, with D possibly matching TRBD2 (6 bases). The CDR3 is 14 residues long. Looked up from germline, CDR1 is MRHNA and CDR2 is SNTAGT. Deletions cut 3 bases from V and 9 bases from J, with 15 bases between. Here the CDR3 reads CASSEIGGIGEQFF. The CDR3 DNA reads as TGTGCCAGCAGTGAGATCGGGGGTATTGGTGAGCAGTTCTTC.

V is TRBV4-3 and J is TRBJ1-2; D unclear. There are 14 residues in the CDR3. Trimming pared 0 bases from V and 12 bases from J, leaving 17 bases between. Germline CDR1 reads LGHNA; CDR2 reads YSLEER. CDR3 amino acids: CASSQDRDGPRNTF. The CDR3, as DNA: TGCGCCAGCAGCCAAGATCGAGATGGGCCTCGCAACACCTTC.

The rearrangement uses TRBV7-9 and TRBJ1-5, with a tentative D call TRBD1 (5 bases). Germline CDR1 is SEHNR and CDR2 is FQNEAQ (reference sequence). Between the trimmed V and J ends, which lost 7 bases and 1 base, there was a span of 17 bases. The CDR3 spans 16 residues. The CDR3 DNA reads as TGTGCCAGCATCCAAAACACAGGACGGAGCAATCAGCCCCAGCATTTT. It translates to CASIQNTGRSNQPQHF.

This sequence joins TRBV7-2 and TRBJ2-7; possible D gene TRBD1, 6 bases. The germline gives CDR1 SGHTA, CDR2 FQGNSA. CDR3 length: 13 amino acids. Trimming took 4 bases from V and 3 from J, leaving 10 bases between them. The DNA of the CDR3 is TGTGCCAGCAGCTCCCGGGACAACTACGAGCAGTACTTC. It yields the protein CASSSRDNYEQYF.

The chain employs TRBV5-4 and TRBJ2-1; D might be TRBD2 (5 bases). This CDR3 comprises 11 residues. Germline CDR1 and CDR2: SGHNT and YYREEE (reference sequence). V was trimmed by 10 bases and J by 1 base, leaving 6 bases between them. The DNA of the CDR3 is TGTGCCTGCGGGTCCTACAATGAGCAGTTCTTC. It codes for CACGSYNEQFF.

This rearrangement joins TRBV6-2 or TRBV6-3 to TRBJ2-5; 12 bases fit TRBD2. The CDR3 loop spans 14 amino acids. The trim removed 6 bases at V and 4 bases at J, leaving 3 bases unmatched. CDR1 and CDR2 from the germline V gene are MNHEY and SVGEGT. As DNA, the CDR3 is TGTGCCAGCAGCCAGACTAGCGGGAGAGAGACCCAGTACTTC. Translated, it gives CASSQTSGRETQYF.

The chain employs TRBV5-5 and TRBJ2-4; 11 bases align to TRBD1. With V trimmed by 2 bases and J by 13 bases, 8 bases remained unmatched. The V gene's germline CDR1 is SGHKS and CDR2 YYEKEE (reference sequence). The CDR3 covers 14 residues. This CDR3 reads CASSFEGQGVLQYF. For the CDR3, the DNA is TGTGCCAGCAGCTTTGAGGGACAGGGGGTTCTCCAGTACTTC.

Only one count was recorded for this clone. The CDR3 nucleotides read TGCGCCAGCAGCCAGCCTACCGCTTCTAACTATGGCTACACCTTC. As protein: CASSQPTASNYGYTF. The chain combines TRBV4-1 with TRBJ1-2; the D is unclear. Germline V gene sequence: CDR1 MGHRA, CDR2 YSYEKL. The CDR3 contains 15 residues. V was trimmed by 3 bases and J by 0 bases, leaving 11 bases between them.

This chain connects TRBV4-1 to TRBJ2-5, with D tentatively TRBD1 (5 bases). The CDR3 extends over 15 amino acids. V dropped 0 bases and J dropped 1 base, with 9 bases sitting between them. Germline CDR1 reads MGHRA; CDR2 reads YSYEKL. CDR3 region: CASSQDAGPQETQYF. The CDR3 nucleotides are TGCGCCAGCAGCCAAGATGCAGGGCCCCAAGAGACCCAGTACTTC.

This clone is a singleton in its sample. The junction shows a germline mismatch at one end, possibly a read error. This sequence joins TRBV6-6 and TRBJ2-7; D call uncertain. Germline CDR1 and CDR2: MNHNY and SVGAGI (reference sequence). The CDR3 contains 13 residues. The CDR3, as DNA: TGCGTCTGCCGCAGTCAAATCTCCTACGAGCAGTACTTC. Protein product: CVCRSQISYEQYF.